Below are 27 T cell receptor beta chains sequenced from a single sample in a study of blood T cells in healthy people across ages. It was with a sample-barcoded 5' primer and a J-beta primer mix that a second PCR of about 6 to 12 cycles was run. A single record per CDR3 protein comes from TCRdb applying MiXCR to the 5' RACE reads. This sample has about 900,000 distinct CDR3 sequences, with approximately 49% found just once. The sequencing input was blood. The receptors stem from a young man in good health.

This clonotype showed up just a few times. The chain is built from TRBV27 and TRBJ2-7; 9 bases align to TRBD1. Per the germline V gene, CDR1 is MNHEY and CDR2 is SMNVEV (reference sequence). CDR3 length equals 16 residues. V lost 6 bases to trimming and J lost 1 base; unmatched junction nucleotides: 10. The chain's CDR3 is CASSPDRDRVSYEQYF. CDR3 sequence (DNA): TGTGCCAGCAGCCCCGACCGGGACAGGGTTTCCTACGAGCAGTACTTC.

The chain combines TRBV11-2 with TRBJ2-3, with TRBD2 matching over 7 bases. CDR1 is SGHAT, CDR2 FQNNGV, per germline. V dropped 0 bases and J dropped 2; count of bases not matched to a gene: 8. The length of the CDR3 is 17 residues. This CDR3 is CASSLDRWGGATDTQYF. As DNA, the CDR3 is TGTGCCAGCAGCTTAGATCGCTGGGGGGGTGCCACAGATACGCAGTATTTT. Supplemented by reference TRBV11-2 and TRBJ2-3, the full variable domain reads EAGVAQSPRYKIIEKRQSVAFWCNPISGHATLYWYQQILGQGPKLLIQFQNNGVVDDSQLPKDRFSAERLKGVDSTLKIQPAKLEDSAVYLCASSLDRWGGATDTQYFGPGTRLTVL.

The V and J genes are TRBV27 and TRBJ1-4; unclear D gene. The CDR3 totals 12 residues. Germline CDR1 reads MNHEY; CDR2 reads SMNVEV (reference sequence). V shed 6 bases and J shed 13 bases, with 15 bases lying between them. The CDR3 protein is CASSSRSSILFF. In nucleotides, the CDR3 is TGTGCCAGCAGCTCCCGTTCTAGTATACTGTTTTTT.

The V and J genes are TRBV3-1 and TRBJ2-1; TRBD2 matches at 11 bases. This CDR3 contains 17 residues. The germline gives CDR1 LGHDT, CDR2 YNNKEL (reference sequence). V shed 4 bases and J 9 bases; nucleotides not matched to a gene: 14. Written as DNA, the CDR3 is TGTGCCAGCAGCCGGACCAACTTAGCGGGGGGGCCTAGTGAGCAGTTCTTC. This codes for CASSRTNLAGGPSEQFF.

This chain connects TRBV29-1 to TRBJ1-1; no firm D call. The CDR3 has 12 amino acids. V lost 7 bases and J lost 0, with 9 bases in between. Germline values: CDR1 SQVTM, CDR2 ANQGSEA. CDR3 amino acids: CSGGQVNTEAFF. Here the CDR3 DNA reads TGCAGCGGTGGGCAGGTGAACACTGAAGCTTTCTTT.

This clonotype was seen only a few times. This chain joins TRBV13 and TRBJ2-6; no definite D call. Trimming shortened V by 2 bases and J by 5 bases, and 1 base separated the two germline ends. This CDR3 region has 12 residues. Looked up from germline, CDR1 is PRHDT and CDR2 is FYEKMQ (reference sequence). CDR3 sequence: CASSLRANVLTF. CDR3 bases: TGTGCCAGCAGCTTAAGGGCCAACGTCCTGACTTTC.

The chain joins TRBV5-1 to TRBJ2-5; D is unclear. Looked up from germline, CDR1 is SGHRS and CDR2 is YFSETQ. The germline V and J ends were trimmed by 4 bases and 5 bases, with 12 bases remaining between them. The CDR3 has 13 amino acids. Here the CDR3 DNA reads TGCGCCAGCAGCATCCACACCAAGGAGACCCAGTACTTC. Translated, it gives CASSIHTKETQYF. The full variable domain, its missing parts supplied by reference TRBV5-1 and TRBJ2-5, is KAGVTQTPRYLIKTRGQQVTLSCSPISGHRSVSWYQQTPGQGLQFLFEYFSETQRNKGNFPGRFSGRQFSNSRSEMNVSTLELGDSALYLCASSIHTKETQYFGPGTRLLVL.

This chain connects TRBV28 to TRBJ1-2; D unresolved. In germline, CDR1 is MDHEN, CDR2 SYDVKM. This CDR3 has 14 amino acids. V was cut by 10 bases and J by 2 bases, with 17 bases left in between. CDR3 DNA sequence: TGTGCCATAAGCCTTAGTCAGGCGAACTATGGCTACACCTTC. It codes for CAISLSQANYGYTF.

This chain joins TRBV7-9 and TRBJ1-1, with 8 bases that match TRBD1. Germline V gene sequence: CDR1 SEHNR, CDR2 FQNEAQ (reference sequence). The trim removed 5 bases at V and 4 bases at J, leaving 3 bases unmatched. The CDR3 is 13 residues long. CDR3 nucleotide sequence: TGTGCCAGCAGCAGACAGGGGCTCACTGAAGCTTTCTTT. Translated: CASSRQGLTEAFF.

This chain links TRBV20-1 with TRBJ2-1; TRBD2 agrees at 9 bases. Looked up from germline, CDR1 is DFQATT and CDR2 is SNEGSKA (reference sequence). The CDR3 spans 13 residues. The CDR3 loop is CRSRGGAPNEQFF. DNA for the CDR3: TGCAGGAGCCGCGGGGGGGCCCCCAATGAGCAGTTCTTC.

V is TRBV11-3 and J is TRBJ2-3; weak D call: TRBD1 (5 bases). Trimming cost V 4 bases and J 2 bases, with 19 bases left between them. The CDR3 is 17 residues long. Germline CDR1 SGHNT, CDR2 YENEEA. CDR3 sequence: CASSSAGQYRFTDTQYF. CDR3 bases: TGTGCCAGCAGCTCCGCAGGGCAGTATCGGTTCACAGATACGCAGTATTTT.

This clonotype came up many times. The rearrangement joins TRBV2 to TRBJ2-1; D not resolved. The V gene's germline CDR1 is SNHLY and CDR2 FYNNEI. This CDR3 spans 13 amino acids. V gave up 10 bases and J gave up 7 bases, with 17 bases separating them. CDR3 nucleotides: TGTGCCACCGTCGGGTCAGGCCAAAATGAGCAGTTCTTC. This sequence encodes CATVGSGQNEQFF.

The chain has TRBV4-1 and TRBJ2-4, with D possibly matching TRBD2 (6 bases). CDR1 is MGHRA and CDR2 is YSYEKL in the germline V gene. The CDR3 extends over 16 amino acids. V dropped 1 base and J dropped 3 bases, with 13 bases sitting between them. The CDR3 region has the DNA TGCGCCAGCAGCCAAGTTGGAGGGGCGATCAAAAACATTCAGTACTTC. Its translation is CASSQVGGAIKNIQYF.

This sequence joins TRBV7-9 and TRBJ1-4; no reliable D call. The germline CDR1 and CDR2 sequences are SEHNR and FQNEAQ (reference sequence). This CDR3 has 17 residues. V lost 4 bases, J lost 2 bases, and 17 bases lay in between. The CDR3 loop is CASSSTPKGLTNEKLFF. The CDR3 DNA reads TGTGCCAGCAGCTCGACCCCAAAAGGGTTGACTAATGAAAAACTGTTTTTT.

V gene TRBV27 combines with J gene TRBJ2-1, with TRBD2 matching over 14 bases. Germline trimming cut 6 bases from V and 2 bases from J; bases unmatched to any gene: 3. In germline, CDR1 is MNHEY, CDR2 SMNVEV (reference sequence). CDR3 length equals 16 residues. The CDR3 protein is CASRRLAGGPYNEQFF. As DNA, the CDR3 is TGTGCCAGCAGACGACTAGCGGGGGGGCCCTACAATGAGCAGTTCTTC.

This clonotype was detected a few times. The rearrangement joins TRBV7-8 to TRBJ2-1; D not certain. V lost 4 bases, J lost 5 bases, and 12 bases lay in between. Germline assignment: CDR1 SGHVS and CDR2 FQNEAQ. The CDR3 totals 14 residues. CDR3 protein: CASSSQSIDNEQFF. The CDR3 region has the DNA TGTGCCAGCAGCTCCCAATCCATAGACAATGAGCAGTTCTTC.

For this clonotype: A single base separates this from a much larger clone, so it may be a read error. V and J are TRBV27 and TRBJ2-7, with D possibly TRBD2 on 6 matching bases. The CDR3 covers 13 residues. Germline values: CDR1 MNHEY, CDR2 SMNVEV (reference sequence). CDR3: CAGSFGSIYEQYF. CDR3 sequence (DNA): TGTGCCGGCAGTTTCGGGAGCATATACGAGCAGTACTTC.

This clonotype has only a few counts. V is TRBV5-1 and J is TRBJ2-2; 8 bases are a match to TRBD1. Looked up from germline, CDR1 is SGHRS and CDR2 is YFSETQ. Losses at the gene ends were 3 bases for V and 1 base for J; bases not matched to a gene: 2. The CDR3 totals 15 residues. The CDR3, as DNA: TGCGCCAGCAGCTCGGGGACAGGGAACACCGGGGAGCTGTTTTTT. Translating it yields CASSSGTGNTGELFF.

A remark on this clonotype: A much larger clone is a single base away; this may be a read error. CDR3 region: CSGSSGASSYSEQFF. The CDR3, as DNA: TGCAGCGGGTCTAGCGGGGCTAGCTCCTACAGTGAGCAGTTCTTC. The gene calls are TRBV29-1 and TRBJ2-1, with TRBD2 matching over 9 bases. Per the germline V gene, CDR1 is SQVTM and CDR2 is ANQGSEA. The CDR3 is 15 residues long.

The chain joins TRBV2 to TRBJ2-3; 10 bases are a match to TRBD2. Germline V lookup: CDR1 SNHLY, CDR2 FYNNEI. The length of the CDR3 is 16 residues. V gave up 6 bases and J gave up 0 bases; unmatched junction bases: 6. CDR3 sequence: CASRTGLAVSTDTQYF. CDR3 sequence (DNA): TGTGCCAGCAGGACAGGACTAGCGGTTAGCACAGATACGCAGTATTTT. Variable domain in full (rest from reference TRBV2 and TRBJ2-3): EPEVTQTPSHQVTQMGQEVILRCVPISNHLYFYWYRQILGQKVEFLVSFYNNEISEKSEIFDDQFSVERPDGSNFTLKIRSTKLEDSAMYFCASRTGLAVSTDTQYFGPGTRLTVL.

This clonotype was observed many times. The chain is built from TRBV11-1 and TRBJ2-5, with D tentatively TRBD1 (5 bases). CDR1 and CDR2 (germline): SGHAT, FQDESV (reference sequence). This CDR3 has 13 amino acids. The V and J ends lost 3 bases and 2 bases respectively, with 7 bases between them. The CDR3 reads CASSLPGQETQYF. The DNA for the CDR3 is TGTGCCAGCAGCTTGCCAGGGCAAGAGACCCAGTACTTC. The whole variable domain, filled in from reference TRBV11-1 and TRBJ2-5, reads EAEVAQSPRYKITEKSQAVAFWCDPISGHATLYWYRQILGQGPELLVQFQDESVVDDSQLPKDRFSAERLKGVDSTLKIQPAELGDSAMYLCASSLPGQETQYFGPGTRLLVL.

The V and J genes are TRBV9 and TRBJ2-5, with a possible D match to TRBD2 (6 bases). The J call could be wrong; TRBJ2-7 is a better fit for the DNA end. Germline CDR1 and CDR2: SGDLS and YYNGEE. This CDR3 is built from 14 residues. The CDR3 loop is CASSVSGDVGEQYF. The CDR3 DNA sequence: TGTGCCAGCAGCGTTTCGGGGGACGTCGGCGAGCAGTACTTC.

The sample holds many counts of this clonotype. This chain uses TRBV12-3 or TRBV12-4 with TRBJ1-2, with 7 positions matching TRBD1. This CDR3 region has 12 residues. V lost 6 bases, J lost 5 bases, and 3 bases stayed unmatched. CDR3 sequence reads: CASSPRGYGYTF. The CDR3 DNA sequence: TGTGCCAGCAGCCCCAGGGGGTATGGCTACACCTTC.

CDR3 sequence reads: CASSQEPGAVKLFF. The CDR3 DNA is TGTGCCAGCAGCCAAGAACCGGGGGCAGTAAAACTGTTTTTT. V and J are TRBV14 and TRBJ1-4; D is perhaps TRBD1 (6 bases). Germline loops: CDR1 SGHDN, CDR2 FVKESK. V gave up 0 bases and J gave up 10 bases, with 12 bases separating them. This CDR3 spans 14 amino acids.

The chain employs TRBV9 and TRBJ2-5; 10 positions match TRBD2. The CDR3 is 15 amino acids. Germline CDR1 is SGDLS and CDR2 is YYNGEE. V lost 0 bases to trimming and J lost 4 bases; unmatched junction nucleotides: 3. The CDR3, as DNA: TGTGCCAGCAGCGTAGGAGCGGGGGGGCCAGAGACCCAGTACTTC. Translating gives CASSVGAGGPETQYF. Filled out from reference TRBV9 and TRBJ2-5, the complete variable domain reads DSGVTQTPKHLITATGQRVTLRCSPRSGDLSVYWYQQSLDQGLQFLIQYYNGEERAKGNILERFSAQQFPDLHSELNLSSLELGDSALYFCASSVGAGGPETQYFGPGTRLLVL.

This clonotype has just a few counts. The V and J genes are TRBV7-3 and TRBJ2-5; TRBD1 agrees at 7 bases. This CDR3 contains 15 residues. Trimming cost V 7 bases and J 1 base; bases outside gene matches: 9. Per germline, CDR1 SGHTA and CDR2 FQGTGA. In nucleotides, the CDR3 is TGTGCCAGCACCACTGTAGGGGGCTCCCAAGAGACCCAGTACTTC. Amino acids: CASTTVGGSQETQYF.

The chain is built from TRBV5-1 and TRBJ2-1, with a weak D call TRBD1 (6 bases). V was trimmed by 4 bases and J by 8 bases, leaving 16 bases between them. The CDR3 contains 14 residues. Germline V gives CDR1 SGHRS, CDR2 YFSETQ. CDR3 DNA: TGCGCCAGCAGCCAGAATACAGGGAACCATGAGCAGTTCTTC. Its protein product is CASSQNTGNHEQFF. The whole variable domain, remainder taken from reference TRBV5-1 and TRBJ2-1, is KAGVTQTPRYLIKTRGQQVTLSCSPISGHRSVSWYQQTPGQGLQFLFEYFSETQRNKGNFPGRFSGRQFSNSRSEMNVSTLELGDSALYLCASSQNTGNHEQFFGPGTRLTVL.